This T cell receptor beta chain is drawn from a study of graft-versus-host responses after intestinal transplantation. On this clone itself: Its target is not known.

TCRdb's copy holds only in-frame clones and misses some; the assay was immunoSEQ multiplex PCR. The sample lists about 88,000 clones; 85% to 95% were seen once. Study results and caveats: Among recipient marrow samples, GvH clones were found; some appeared first in ileum or blood.

Germline-derived CDR1 and CDR2 are MNHNS and SASEGT. Trimming removed 8 bases at V and 0 bases at J, with 10 bases between. The CDR3 is 14 amino acids. This clonotype was obtained from a human donor who was the organ donor for an intestinal transplant. The sample consisted of unstimulated CD4+ T cells sorted from spleen or lymph node cells, taken before transplant. This chain links TRBV6-1 with TRBJ2-2; D is undetermined. This CDR3 reads CASGNTANTGELFF. CDR3 DNA: TGTGCCAGCGGTAATACAGCGAACACCGGGGAGCTGTTTTTT.